This T cell receptor beta chain originates from a study of blood T cell repertoires in COVID-19. Study-wide background: Researchers got acute and convalescent COVID-19 samples from the United States, Italy and Spain. T cells, B-cell-depleted T cells, or PBMCs provided the cDNA or gDNA that served as material.

Per the study methods: Nucleated cell counts were estimated from reference gene primer amplification. Sequenced by immunoSEQ multiplex PCR; TCRdb stores in-frame clones only, minus some. That table gives V, J and clone size, and the DNA gave D and trimming. The table lists over 45,000 clones, roughly 86% of them singletons, with roughly 3.4% in the top ten. The Seattle patients joined while their infection was active and were tracked longitudinally afterward. The CDR3 covers 16 residues. V lost 0 bases to trimming and J lost 2 bases; unmatched junction nucleotides: 5. Germline lookup yields CDR1 LGHNT and CDR2 FRNRAP.

V gene TRBV12-5 combines with J gene TRBJ1-1; 8 nucleotides align to TRBD1. The TCR comes from a man between 35 and 55 years old with COVID-19, enrolled during active disease. Sequenced material: peripheral blood. The CDR3 sequence: CASGLVPTGVNTEAFF. The CDR3, as DNA: TGTGCTAGTGGTTTGGTCCCGACAGGGGTAAACACTGAAGCTTTCTTT.